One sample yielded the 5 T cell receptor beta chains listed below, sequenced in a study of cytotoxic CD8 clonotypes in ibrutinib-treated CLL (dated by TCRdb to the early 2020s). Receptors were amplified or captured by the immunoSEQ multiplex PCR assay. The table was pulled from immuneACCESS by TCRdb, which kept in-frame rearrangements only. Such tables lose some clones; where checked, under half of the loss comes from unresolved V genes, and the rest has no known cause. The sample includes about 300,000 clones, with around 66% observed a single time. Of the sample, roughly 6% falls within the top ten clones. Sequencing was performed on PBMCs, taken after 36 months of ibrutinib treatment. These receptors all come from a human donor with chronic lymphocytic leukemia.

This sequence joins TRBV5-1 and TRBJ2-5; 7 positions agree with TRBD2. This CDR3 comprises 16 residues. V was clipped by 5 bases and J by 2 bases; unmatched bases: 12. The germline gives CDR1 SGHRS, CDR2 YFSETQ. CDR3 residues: CASRSRLAVLQETQYF. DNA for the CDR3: TGCGCCAGCAGGTCGAGACTAGCAGTGCTACAAGAGACCCAGTACTTC. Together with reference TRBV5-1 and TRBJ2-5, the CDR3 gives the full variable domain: KAGVTQTPRYLIKTRGQQVTLSCSPISGHRSVSWYQQTPGQGLQFLFEYFSETQRNKGNFPGRFSGRQFSNSRSEMNVSTLELGDSALYLCASRSRLAVLQETQYFGPGTRLLVL.

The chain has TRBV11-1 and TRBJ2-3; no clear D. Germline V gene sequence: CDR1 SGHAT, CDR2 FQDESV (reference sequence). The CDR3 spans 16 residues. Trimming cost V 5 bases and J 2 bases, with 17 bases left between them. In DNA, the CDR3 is TGTGCCAGCAGCCCCGACTTATTCTCCTCCACAGATACGCAGTATTTT. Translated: CASSPDLFSSTDTQYF.

CDR3 sequence reads: CASSQGQEQKETQYF. Here the CDR3 DNA reads TGCGCCAGCAGCCAGGGACAGGAACAAAAAGAGACCCAGTACTTC. The rearrangement links TRBV4-3 to TRBJ2-5; 8 nucleotides align to TRBD1. Germline loops: CDR1 LGHNA, CDR2 YSLEER. Trimming took 3 bases from V and 3 from J; bases not matched to a gene: 6. This CDR3 region has 15 residues.

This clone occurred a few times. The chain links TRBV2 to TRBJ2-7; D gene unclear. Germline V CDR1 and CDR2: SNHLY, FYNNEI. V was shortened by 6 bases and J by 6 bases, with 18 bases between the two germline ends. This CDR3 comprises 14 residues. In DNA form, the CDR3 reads TGTGCCAGCAGCAGTAGGGTAGGGTTGGGCGAGCAGTACTTC. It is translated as CASSSRVGLGEQYF.

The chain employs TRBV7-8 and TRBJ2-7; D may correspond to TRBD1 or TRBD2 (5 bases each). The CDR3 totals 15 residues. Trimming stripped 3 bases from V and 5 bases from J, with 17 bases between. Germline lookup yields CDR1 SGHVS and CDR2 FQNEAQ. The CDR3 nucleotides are TGTGCCAGCAGCTTTAGATCCAGGGACCTGGACGAGCAGTACTTC. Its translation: CASSFRSRDLDEQYF.